The subject of this entry is one TCR beta chain. Its antigen is unknown. TCRdb's table, derived via immunoSEQ multiplex PCR, lists solely in-frame clones and lacks some. The table records tens of thousands of clones, just under 95% of them present only once. The data are from a study of graft-versus-host responses after intestinal transplantation. Germline CDR1 is LGHNA and CDR2 is YSLEER. The CDR3 runs to 16 residues. Trimming removed 1 base from V and 2 bases from J, with 13 bases in between. Study-level points and caveats: HvG clone declines early post-transplant were associated with peak circulating GvH levels. Recipient marrow contained GvH clones, some of which appeared first in ileum or blood.

V and J are TRBV4-3 and TRBJ2-3, with D possibly TRBD2 on 6 matching bases. The starting material was unstimulated CD8+ T cells sorted from spleen or lymph node cells, obtained before transplant. The TCR originated in a human donor who was the organ donor for an intestinal transplant. The CDR3 sequence is CASSQGISGPTDTQYF. CDR3 nucleotides: TGCGCCAGCAGCCAAGGTATCAGCGGGCCCACAGATACGCAGTATTTT.